One and the same sample provided the 14 T cell receptor beta chains below, sequenced in a study of T cells in Graves' hyperthyroidism and ophthalmopathy. RNA transcripts gave rise to amplified TCR beta CDR3 regions. The study used the HTBI primer set for a first-round RT-PCR of the TCR CDR3. TCRdb analysed the multiplex PCR reads with MiXCR anew, one entry per CDR3 protein. The table includes about 260,000 distinct CDR3 sequences, 16% detected once. Input material: blood. Receptors were obtained from a woman aged 18 to 35 with Graves' ophthalmopathy.

The chain combines TRBV19 with TRBJ2-1; TRBD2 agrees at 10 bases. CDR3 length: 14 amino acids. The J segment lost 7 bases and the V segment lost 6 bases, leaving 6 bases of the junction unmatched. The germline V gene encodes CDR1 LNHDA and CDR2 SQIVND (reference sequence). The CDR3 region is CASRPSGGENEQFF. The CDR3 nucleotides are TGTGCCAGTAGACCTAGCGGGGGTGAGAATGAGCAGTTCTTC.

This chain joins TRBV5-6 and TRBJ2-1; D call uncertain. The ends were cut back, 2 bases at V and 6 bases at J, with 12 bases in the middle. The CDR3 extends over 14 amino acids. From germline, CDR1 is SGHDT and CDR2 YYEEEE. The DNA of the CDR3 is TGTGCCAGCAGCTTTCTTCAGGCCTCCAATGAGCAGTTCTTC. It yields the protein CASSFLQASNEQFF.

This clonotype was counted many times. The genes are TRBV11-2 and TRBJ1-1; D not resolved. Trimming removed 6 bases from V and 7 bases from J, with 15 bases in between. The germline V gene encodes CDR1 SGHAT and CDR2 FQNNGV. The CDR3 consists of 13 residues. CDR3 sequence (DNA): TGTGCCAGCAGTCCTGACATTCGCCTTGAAGCTTTCTTT. It yields the protein CASSPDIRLEAFF.

This clonotype came up many times. The chain has TRBV15 and TRBJ1-2; tentative D call: TRBD1 (5 bases). This CDR3 is 13 amino acids long. Trimming removed 5 bases at V and 4 bases at J, with 11 bases between. Germline CDR1 LNHNV, CDR2 YYDKDF (reference sequence). DNA of the CDR3: TGTGCCACCAGCCCAACAGGATCCTATGGCTACACCTTC. It translates to CATSPTGSYGYTF.

This clonotype was seen many times. The CDR3 nucleotides are TGCAGTGCTAGAGATAGGGGGCCGGGGGGCTACACCTTC. Translating gives CSARDRGPGGYTF. The V call is TRBV20-1, the J call TRBJ1-2; 7 nucleotides align to TRBD1. Trimming cost V 0 bases and J 8 bases; bases outside gene matches: 6. The CDR3 covers 13 residues. Germline V gene lookup returns CDR1 DFQATT and CDR2 SNEGSKA (reference sequence).

This clonotype was counted at least ten times. The V call is TRBV11-3, the J call TRBJ2-1; 7 bases map to TRBD1. The CDR3 runs 14 residues. Germline loops: CDR1 SGHNT, CDR2 YENEEA. V lost 1 base and J lost 7; bases outside the gene matches: 4. CDR3 coding DNA: TGTGCCAGCAGCTTAGGACAGGGTAAGAATGAGCAGTTCTTC. Encoded protein: CASSLGQGKNEQFF.

Turning to this clonotype: A much larger clonotype is one base distant, so this may be a read error. This sequence joins TRBV7-8 and TRBJ1-2; D is ambiguous. V lost 4 bases and J lost 4, with 10 bases in between. This CDR3 region has 13 residues. Germline CDR1 is SGHVS and CDR2 is FQNEAQ. Here the CDR3 DNA reads TGTGCCAGCAGCTATACGAGAGGCTATGGCTACACCTTC. It is translated as CASSYTRGYGYTF.

This clonotype showed up many times. The chain combines TRBV5-8 with TRBJ2-2; 9 bases align to TRBD1. V trimming: 3 bases; J trimming: 5 bases; junction bases outside the gene matches: 5. Germline assignment: CDR1 SGHTS and CDR2 YDEGEE. The CDR3 runs 15 residues. CDR3 coding DNA: TGTGCCAGCAGCTCGGGACAGGGAGATACCGGGGAGCTGTTTTTT. Translation gives CASSSGQGDTGELFF.

This clonotype was detected many times. The chain uses TRBV18 and TRBJ2-1; 8 nucleotides align to TRBD1. This CDR3 is built from 12 residues. Germline V gives CDR1 KGHSH, CDR2 LQKENI. V shed 3 bases, J shed 12 bases, and the junction held 4 bases outside the gene matches. DNA for the CDR3: TGTGCCAGCTCACCTGGACAGGGTGGGCAGTTCTTC. Translating gives CASSPGQGGQFF.

Many counts were recorded for this clonotype. The chain links TRBV11-2 to TRBJ2-1, with 10 bases identical to TRBD2. The CDR3 extends over 15 amino acids. Looked up from germline, CDR1 is SGHAT and CDR2 is FQNNGV. Trimming removed 5 bases from V and 6 bases from J; junction bases left unmatched: 7. The CDR3 region is CASSPLAGVANEQFF. CDR3 DNA sequence: TGTGCCAGCAGCCCTCTAGCGGGAGTGGCCAATGAGCAGTTCTTC.

This clonotype was counted many times. For the CDR3, the DNA is TGTGCCAGCAGCCCGATAGGGACAGGGAGCTCCTACAATGAGCAGTTCTTC. It translates to CASSPIGTGSSYNEQFF. This sequence joins TRBV13 and TRBJ2-1; 9 bases match TRBD1. The trim removed 5 bases at V and 0 bases at J, leaving 8 bases unmatched. This CDR3 has 17 amino acids. Germline V gives CDR1 PRHDT, CDR2 FYEKMQ (reference sequence). The variable domain in full, with the rest retrieved from reference TRBV13 and TRBJ2-1, is AAGVIQSPRHLIKEKRETATLKCYPIPRHDTVYWYQQGPGQDPQFLISFYEKMQSDKGSIPDRFSAQQFSDYHSELNMSSLELGDSALYFCASSPIGTGSSYNEQFFGPGTRLTVL.

This clonotype was counted at least ten times. The genes are TRBV20-1 and TRBJ2-1; D gene unclear. CDR3 length: 12 amino acids. CDR1 and CDR2 from the germline V gene are DFQATT and SNEGSKA (reference sequence). Between the trimmed V and J ends, which lost 0 bases and 9 bases, there was a span of 9 bases. The CDR3: CSARDLSSEQFF. For the CDR3, the DNA is TGCAGTGCTAGAGATCTCTCTAGTGAGCAGTTCTTC.

This clonotype was seen at least ten times. The genes are TRBV10-2 and TRBJ1-1; tentatively, D is TRBD1 (6 bases). Germline loops: CDR1 WSHSY, CDR2 SAAADI. Trimming pared 0 bases from V and 5 bases from J, leaving 13 bases between. This CDR3 spans 15 amino acids. CDR3 region: CASSESVGGGTEAFF. The DNA for the CDR3 is TGCGCCAGCAGTGAGTCAGTAGGGGGAGGGACTGAAGCTTTCTTT.

The sample holds many counts of this clonotype. The V and J genes are TRBV29-1 and TRBJ1-1; D gene unclear. There are 12 residues in the CDR3. Germline-derived CDR1 and CDR2 are SQVTM and ANQGSEA. With 5 bases removed from V and 6 bases from J, the gap between germline ends came to 13 bases. The DNA for the CDR3 is TGCAGCGTTCTGACGGGCGTCGCTGAAGCTTTCTTT. Its translation: CSVLTGVAEAFF.